These 4 T cell receptor beta chains share one sample of origin, sequenced in a study of blood T cell repertoires in COVID-19. Libraries were prepared by immunoSEQ multiplex PCR; TCRdb keeps only in-frame clonotypes and omits some of them. The sample lists 130,000 or so clones, roughly 84% occurring once. The material sequenced was peripheral blood. The receptors shown here come from a man aged 30 to 39 with COVID-19, enrolled during active disease.

This clone was recorded once. J is TRBJ2-1 and V is TRBV10-3; TRBD2 matches 7 bases. V lost 4 bases to trimming and J lost 9 bases; unmatched junction nucleotides: 12. The CDR3 length is 15 residues. The germline V gene encodes CDR1 ENHRY and CDR2 SYGVKD. The CDR3 sequence: CAISGEPGEGGEQFF. The DNA of the CDR3 is TGTGCCATCAGTGGGGAACCGGGGGAGGGAGGTGAGCAGTTCTTC.

The gene calls are TRBV3-1 (or the pseudogene TRBV3-2) and TRBJ1-5; 9 nucleotides agree with TRBD1. Germline V gene lookup returns CDR1 LGHDT and CDR2 YNNKEL (reference sequence). This CDR3 is 15 amino acids long. Trimming cost V 4 bases and J 2 bases; bases outside gene matches: 3. This CDR3 reads CASSPTGGGNQPQHF. The CDR3 nucleotides are TGTGCCAGCAGCCCCACAGGGGGCGGCAATCAGCCCCAGCATTTT.

The chain has TRBV2 and TRBJ1-1, with D possibly being TRBD1 (6 bases). CDR3 length equals 13 residues. V lost 7 bases to trimming and J lost 1 base, with 10 bases between them. CDR1 is SNHLY, CDR2 FYNNEI, per germline. The CDR3 reads CASKVGANTEAFF. CDR3 nucleotides: TGTGCCAGCAAGGTGGGGGCGAACACTGAAGCTTTCTTT.

This chain joins TRBV6-5 and TRBJ2-7; TRBD2 might be the D (6 bases). The germline CDR1 and CDR2 sequences are MNHEY and SVGAGI. This CDR3 comprises 13 residues. V shed 7 bases and J shed 3 bases, with 13 bases lying between them. The CDR3 sequence is CASNSLASYEQYF. In nucleotides, the CDR3 is TGTGCCAGCAACAGCCTAGCGAGCTACGAGCAGTACTTC.